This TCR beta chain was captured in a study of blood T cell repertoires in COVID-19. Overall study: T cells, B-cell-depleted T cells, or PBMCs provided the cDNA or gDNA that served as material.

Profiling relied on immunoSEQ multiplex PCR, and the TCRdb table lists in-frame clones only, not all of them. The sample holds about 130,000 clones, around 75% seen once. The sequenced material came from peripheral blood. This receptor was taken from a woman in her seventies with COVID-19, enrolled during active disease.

The CDR3 loop is CASRATGVNTEAFF. The CDR3 nucleotides are TGTGCCAGCAGAGCAACAGGGGTGAACACTGAAGCTTTCTTT. The chain is built from TRBV5-6 and TRBJ1-1; the match to TRBD1 covers 7 bases. The CDR3 runs to 14 residues. CDR1 is SGHDT and CDR2 is YYEEEE in the germline V gene. J was trimmed by 0 bases and V by 5 bases; bases with no gene match: 4.